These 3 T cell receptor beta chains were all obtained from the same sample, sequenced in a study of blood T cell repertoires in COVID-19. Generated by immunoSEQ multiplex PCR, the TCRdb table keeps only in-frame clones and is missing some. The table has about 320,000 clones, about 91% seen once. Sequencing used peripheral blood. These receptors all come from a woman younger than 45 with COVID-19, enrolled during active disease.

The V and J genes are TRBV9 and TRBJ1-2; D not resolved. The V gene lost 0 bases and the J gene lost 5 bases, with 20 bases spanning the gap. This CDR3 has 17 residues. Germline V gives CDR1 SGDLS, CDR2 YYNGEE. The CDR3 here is CASSVEADYRVDYGYTF. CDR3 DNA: TGTGCCAGCAGCGTAGAGGCGGATTATCGTGTCGATTATGGCTACACCTTC.

The CDR3 bases are TGTGCCAGCAGTTTCGGCCAGCGCAATGAGCAGTTCTTC. The encoded protein is CASSFGQRNEQFF. The chain links TRBV6-6 to TRBJ2-1; D uncertain. V lost 4 bases and J 6 bases, leaving 10 bases between the germline ends. Per the germline V gene, CDR1 is MNHNY and CDR2 is SVGAGI (reference sequence). CDR3 length equals 13 residues.

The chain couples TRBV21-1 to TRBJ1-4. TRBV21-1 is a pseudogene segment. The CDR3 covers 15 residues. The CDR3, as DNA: TGTGCCGGGGACTTAGAAGATTACTCCTTAGGTGTACTGTTTTTT. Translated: CAGDLEDYSLGVLFF.